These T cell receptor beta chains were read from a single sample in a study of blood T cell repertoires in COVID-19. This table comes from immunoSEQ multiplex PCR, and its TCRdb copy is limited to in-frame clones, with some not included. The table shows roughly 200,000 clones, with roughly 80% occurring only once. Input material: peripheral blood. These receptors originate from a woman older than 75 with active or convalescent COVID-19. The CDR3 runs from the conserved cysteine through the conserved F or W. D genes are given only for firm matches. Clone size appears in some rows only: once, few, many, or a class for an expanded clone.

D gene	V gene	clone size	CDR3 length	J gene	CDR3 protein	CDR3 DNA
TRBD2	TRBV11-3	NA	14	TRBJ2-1	CASSPGGGRDEQFF	TGTGCCAGCAGCCCCGGGGGGGGAAGGGATGAGCAGTTCTTC
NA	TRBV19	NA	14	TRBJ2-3	CASSPQGIPDTQYF	TGTGCCAGCTCGCCTCAGGGGATCCCAGATACGCAGTATTTT
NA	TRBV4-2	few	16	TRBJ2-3	CASSQVAGASTDTQYF	TGTGCCAGCAGCCAAGTGGCGGGGGCAAGCACAGATACGCAGTATTTT
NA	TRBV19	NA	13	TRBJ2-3	CASSPGPQGTQYF	TGTGCCAGTAGCCCCGGGCCTCAGGGTACGCAGTATTTT
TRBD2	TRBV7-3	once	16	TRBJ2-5	CASSPTYRGGVETQYF	TGTGCCAGCAGCCCCACTTACCGGGGGGGGGTAGAGACCCAGTACTTC
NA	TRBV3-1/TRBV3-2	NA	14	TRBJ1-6	CASSQSQGNSPLHF	TGTGCCAGCAGCCAAAGCCAGGGAAATTCACCCCTCCACTTT
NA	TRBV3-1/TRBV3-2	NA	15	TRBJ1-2	CASSQGTDGLYGYTF	TGTGCCAGCAGCCAAGGGACTGACGGACTCTATGGCTACACCTTC
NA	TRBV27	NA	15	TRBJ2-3	CASSLFGFTEDTQYF	TGTGCCAGCAGTTTATTTGGGTTTACAGAGGATACGCAGTATTTT
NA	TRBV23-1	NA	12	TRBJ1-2	CAHNRVDYGYTF	TGCGCCCATAACCGGGTCGACTATGGCTACACCTTC
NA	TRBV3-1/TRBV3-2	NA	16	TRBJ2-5	CASSLPLSQYQETQYF	TGTGCCAGCAGCCTCCCCTTGTCGCAGTACCAAGAGACCCAGTACTTC
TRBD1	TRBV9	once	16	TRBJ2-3	CASSTSTGIIRDTQYF	TGTGCCAGCAGCACATCGACAGGGATCATTAGGGATACGCAGTATTTT
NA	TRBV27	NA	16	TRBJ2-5	CASSSFWGRGGETQYF	TGTGCCAGCAGTTCCTTCTGGGGGCGAGGGGGAGAGACCCAGTACTTC
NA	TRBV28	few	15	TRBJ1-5	CASSLWRAGVMSQHF	TGTGCCAGCAGTTTATGGAGGGCCGGAGTTATGTCCCAGCATTTT
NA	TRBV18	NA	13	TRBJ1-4	CASSRGPNEKLFF	TGTGCCAGCTCACGGGGGCCCAATGAAAAACTGTTTTTT
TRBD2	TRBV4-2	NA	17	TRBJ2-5	CASSQLLGGLAGETQYF	TGTGCCAGCAGCCAACTCCTGGGGGGACTAGCGGGAGAGACCCAGTACTTC
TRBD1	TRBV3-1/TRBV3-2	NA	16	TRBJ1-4	CASSRRQGDRKEKLFF	TGTGCCAGCAGCCGACGACAGGGGGATAGGAAGGAAAAACTGTTTTTT
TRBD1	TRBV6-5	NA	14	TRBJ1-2	CASRGQGATYGYTF	TGTGCCAGCAGGGGACAGGGGGCTACCTATGGCTACACCTTC
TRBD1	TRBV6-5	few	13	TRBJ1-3	CASRQGVINTIYF	TGTGCCAGCAGACAGGGGGTGATCAACACCATATATTTT
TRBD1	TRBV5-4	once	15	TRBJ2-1	CASTRTGSFYNEQFF	TGTGCCAGCACCCGGACAGGGAGCTTCTACAATGAGCAGTTCTTC
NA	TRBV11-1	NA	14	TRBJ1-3	CASATGFLRNTIYF	TGTGCCAGCGCCACAGGGTTTCTGCGAAACACCATATATTTT
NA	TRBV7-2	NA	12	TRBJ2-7	CASSLQGYEQYF	TGTGCCAGCAGCTTACAGGGGTACGAGCAGTACTTC
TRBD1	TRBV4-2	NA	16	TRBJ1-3	CASSQDRDRDGNTIYF	TGTGCCAGCAGCCAAGATCGGGACAGAGACGGAAACACCATATATTTT
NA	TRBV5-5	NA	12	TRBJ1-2	CASGGANYGYTF	TGTGCCAGCGGGGGGGCTAACTATGGCTACACCTTC
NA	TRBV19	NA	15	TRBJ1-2	CASSRALRGNYGYTF	TGTGCCAGTAGTAGGGCGCTCCGGGGTAACTATGGCTACACCTTC
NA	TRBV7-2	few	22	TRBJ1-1	CASSLAIPLLLRGGGGNTEAFF	TGTGCCAGCAGCTTAGCTATTCCCCTCCTTCTTAGGGGCGGCGGGGGTAACACTGAAGCTTTCTTT
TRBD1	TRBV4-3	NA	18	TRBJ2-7	CASSQDAGQGHYSYEQYF	TGCGCCAGCAGCCAAGATGCGGGACAGGGGCACTACTCCTACGAGCAGTACTTC
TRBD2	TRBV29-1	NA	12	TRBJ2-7	CSVMREGLEQYF	TGCAGCGTTATGAGGGAGGGCCTTGAGCAGTACTTC
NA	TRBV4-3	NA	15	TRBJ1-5	CASSQRLDSDQPQHF	TGCGCCAGCAGCCAAAGGTTGGACTCAGATCAGCCCCAGCATTTT
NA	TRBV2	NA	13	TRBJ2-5	CASSEDRVKTQYF	TGTGCCAGCAGTGAAGACAGGGTAAAGACCCAGTACTTC
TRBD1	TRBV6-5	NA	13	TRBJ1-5	CANGDRGNQPQHF	TGTGCCAACGGGGACAGGGGCAATCAGCCCCAGCATTTT
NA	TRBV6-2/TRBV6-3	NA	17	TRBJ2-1	CASSYGLRHQGPNEQFF	TGTGCCAGCAGTTACGGCTTGCGGCACCAGGGGCCCAATGAGCAGTTCTTC
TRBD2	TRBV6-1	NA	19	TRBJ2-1	CASSEVGLAGGWSYNEQFF	TGTGCCAGCAGTGAAGTAGGACTAGCGGGAGGCTGGTCCTACAATGAGCAGTTCTTC
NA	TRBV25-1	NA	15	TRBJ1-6	CASAPQSGYNSPLHF	TGTGCCAGCGCCCCTCAGAGCGGCTATAATTCACCCCTCCACTTT
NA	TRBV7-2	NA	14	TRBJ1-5	CASSGDIRNQPQHF	TGTGCCAGCAGCGGCGACATTCGCAATCAGCCCCAGCATTTT
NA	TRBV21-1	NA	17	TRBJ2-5	CASSNDFPGLAGETQYF	TGTGCCAGCAGCAATGATTTCCCGGGACTAGCGGGTGAGACCCAGTACTTC
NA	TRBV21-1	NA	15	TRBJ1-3	CASSKGGEIGNTIYF	TGTGCCAGCAGCAAAGGGGGGGAAATTGGAAACACCATATATTTT
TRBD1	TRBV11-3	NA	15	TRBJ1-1	CASSRTGTGNTEAFF	TGTGCCAGCAGCCGAACCGGGACAGGGAACACTGAAGCTTTCTTT
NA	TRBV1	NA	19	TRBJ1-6	CTSSQDPRQGRSYNSPLHF	TGCACCAGCAGCCAAGACCCTCGACAGGGTCGCTCCTATAATTCACCCCTCCACTTT
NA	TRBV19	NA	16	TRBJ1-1	CASSIEAGRMNTEAFF	TGTGCCAGTAGTATAGAGGCAGGGCGAATGAACACTGAAGCTTTCTTT
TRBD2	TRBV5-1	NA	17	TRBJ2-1	CASSLDPPGGSYNEQFF	TGCGCCAGCAGCTTGGATCCTCCGGGAGGATCCTACAATGAGCAGTTCTTC
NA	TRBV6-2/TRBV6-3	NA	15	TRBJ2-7	CASSYRSQNSYEQYF	TGTGCCAGCAGTTATCGATCCCAGAACTCCTACGAGCAGTACTTC
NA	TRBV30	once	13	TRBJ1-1	CAWSGQLNTEAFF	TGTGCCTGGTCAGGACAGTTGAACACTGAAGCTTTCTTT
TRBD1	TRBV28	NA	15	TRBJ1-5	CASSSGQGSYQPQHF	TGTGCCAGCAGTTCCGGACAGGGCTCTTATCAGCCCCAGCATTTT
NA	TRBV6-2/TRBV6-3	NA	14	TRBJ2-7	CASSSNRVTYEQYF	TGTGCCAGCAGTTCGAACAGGGTGACCTACGAGCAGTACTTC
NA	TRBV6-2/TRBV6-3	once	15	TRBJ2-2	CASSSTRRATGELFF	TGTGCCAGCAGTTCGACTAGAAGGGCCACCGGGGAGCTGTTTTTT
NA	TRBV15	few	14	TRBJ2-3	CATSRDGATDTQYF	TGTGCCACCAGCAGAGATGGGGCAACAGATACGCAGTATTTT